This T cell receptor (beta chain) was observed in a study of Graves' ophthalmopathy and Graves' hyperthyroidism. RNA served as the template for amplifying TCR beta CDR3 regions. An initial RT-PCR round employing HTBI primers preceded a second-round multiplex PCR. TCRdb analysed the multiplex PCR reads with MiXCR anew, one entry per CDR3 protein. The sample has some 750,000 distinct CDR3 sequences; 35% to 50% are singletons. Germline V lookup: CDR1 SGHNT, CDR2 YYREEE (reference sequence). Between the trimmed V and J ends, which lost 2 bases and 5 bases, there was a span of 10 bases. CDR3 length: 13 residues. This clonotype was observed a few times.

The sequencing input was peripheral blood. The sequence was obtained from an adult man with Graves' ophthalmopathy. The chain couples TRBV5-4 to TRBJ1-2; a possible D gene is TRBD1 (6 bases). Here the CDR3 DNA reads TGTGCCAGCAGCTTCGGACAGCAATATGGCTACACCTTC. It specifies CASSFGQQYGYTF.